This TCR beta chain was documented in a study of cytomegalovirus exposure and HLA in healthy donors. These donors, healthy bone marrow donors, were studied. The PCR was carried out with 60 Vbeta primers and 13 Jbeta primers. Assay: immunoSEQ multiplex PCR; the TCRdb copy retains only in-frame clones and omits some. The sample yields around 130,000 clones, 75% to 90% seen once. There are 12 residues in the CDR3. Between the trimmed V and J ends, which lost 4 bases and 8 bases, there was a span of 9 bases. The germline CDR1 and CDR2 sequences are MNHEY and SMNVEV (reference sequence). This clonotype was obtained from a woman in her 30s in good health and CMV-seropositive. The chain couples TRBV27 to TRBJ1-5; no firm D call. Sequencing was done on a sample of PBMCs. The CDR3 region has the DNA TGTGCCAGCAGTTATATTGGAGAGCCCCAGCATTTT. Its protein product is CASSYIGEPQHF.